This is a list of T cell receptor beta chains from one sample in a study of T cells after posttransplantation cyclophosphamide. Repertoires were generated with immunoSEQ multiplex PCR, while TCRdb's copy carries only in-frame clones and drops some. The table lists about 16,000 clones, roughly 84% of them singletons. Sequencing used PBMCs, obtained after an allogeneic stem cell transplant with a calcineurin inhibitor and methotrexate. The receptors originated from a male patient aged 50 or older who received an allogeneic stem cell transplant from an unrelated donor, was CMV-positive, and had chronic GVHD only. These T cells may partly come from the graft donor. The CDR3 runs from the conserved cysteine through the conserved F or W. A D gene is named only where the DNA matches it firmly. Where a row states a size, it is once, few, many or the class of an expanded clone; other rows omit it.

J	D	V	size	DNA	CDR3
TRBJ2-5	NA	TRBV19	few	TGTGCCAGTAGCCCTGTTAAGGCAGGGGGGGAGACCCAGTACTTC	CASSPVKAGGETQYF
TRBJ1-1	NA	TRBV18	NA	TGTGCCAGCTCACCACCAGCGTACACTGAAGCTTTCTTT	CASSPPAYTEAFF
TRBJ1-5	NA	TRBV27	NA	TGTGCCACCAAAGTTTACCCCAACAGGGAGAGACTTCTGTATCAGCCCCAGCATTTT	CATKVYPNRERLLYQPQHF
TRBJ2-6	NA	TRBV2	once	TGTGCCAGCATTCCGAGTGCAGGGCTAAGTGGGGCCAACGTCCTGACTTTC	CASIPSAGLSGANVLTF
TRBJ2-5	NA	TRBV6-1	NA	TGTGCCAGCAGTGAATCCCCGACATACCAAGAGACCCAGTACTTC	CASSESPTYQETQYF
TRBJ1-2	NA	TRBV9	once	TGTGCCAGCAGCGGGACAAGAGCCCACTATGGCTACACCTTC	CASSGTRAHYGYTF
TRBJ2-7	NA	TRBV7-2	NA	TGTGCCAGCAGTCCCCCGGGGAAACCCTACGAGCAGTACTTC	CASSPPGKPYEQYF
TRBJ1-5	NA	TRBV27	NA	TGTGCCAGCAGTTTATCAGGGGTGGGTCAGCCCCAGCATTTT	CASSLSGVGQPQHF
TRBJ1-3	TRBD1	TRBV11-2	NA	TGTGCCAGCACCGGGTGGGGACAGCCGCCCTCTGGAAACACCATATATTTT	CASTGWGQPPSGNTIYF
TRBJ2-1	NA	TRBV27	NA	TGTGCCAGCAGTTTAAGTGGCCGCAATGAGCAGTTCTTC	CASSLSGRNEQFF
TRBJ2-7	TRBD2	TRBV7-9	NA	TGTGCCAGCAGCCCGGGACTAGCGGGAGCTTCGTCGGGGTACGAGCAGTACTTC	CASSPGLAGASSGYEQYF
TRBJ2-1	TRBD1	TRBV6-1	once	TGTGCCAGCAGTGGAGGGGACAGGGGGCGGGATGAGCAGTTCTTC	CASSGGDRGRDEQFF
TRBJ2-3	NA	TRBV4-1	NA	TGCGCCAGCAGCCAAGATCTCGTTTTTCTGAGGACAGATACGCAGTATTTT	CASSQDLVFLRTDTQYF
TRBJ2-5	NA	TRBV6-5	NA	TGTGCCAGCAGTTACTCGGACCAGGGGGAGACCCAGTACTTC	CASSYSDQGETQYF
TRBJ1-2	TRBD1	TRBV12-5	NA	TGTGCTAGTGGTCCACCTACGGGACAGGGCCTTGTTGGCTACACCTTC	CASGPPTGQGLVGYTF
TRBJ2-7	TRBD2	TRBV11-2	NA	TGTGCCAGCAGCTTGATAGACGAGGCGGGAGGAAAGCGGAACGAGCAGTACTTC	CASSLIDEAGGKRNEQYF
TRBJ1-1	NA	TRBV5-1	NA	TGCGCCAGCAGCTTGGCCGGAGGCACAAAAGCTTTCTTT	CASSLAGGTKAFF
TRBJ2-3	NA	TRBV7-3	NA	TGTGCCAGCAGCTTAATGGGCGGGGGCACAGATACGCAGTATTTT	CASSLMGGGTDTQYF
TRBJ1-1	NA	TRBV5-6	NA	TGTGCCAGCAGCTCCCTACAGGTTGGGACTGAAGCTTTCTTT	CASSSLQVGTEAFF
TRBJ2-3	TRBD2	TRBV2	NA	TGTGCCAGCAAGGGCGGGAGGTCCCCTAGCACAGATACGCAGTATTTT	CASKGGRSPSTDTQYF
TRBJ2-1	NA	TRBV11-3	NA	TGTGCCAGCAGCTTAGATCCTTTTAGGGGGGGTGAGTTCTTC	CASSLDPFRGGEFF
TRBJ2-7	NA	TRBV4-3	NA	TGCGCCAGCAGCCAAGAGACCCCGACGTTGGGCAGCTACGAGCAGTACTTC	CASSQETPTLGSYEQYF
TRBJ2-2	NA	TRBV7-6	NA	TGTGCCAGCAGCTACCAAACAGGACGCACCGGGGAGCTGTTTTTT	CASSYQTGRTGELFF
TRBJ1-5	NA	TRBV18	NA	TGTGCCAGCTCACCTACAGGGAGTGGGCATCAGCCCCAGCATTTT	CASSPTGSGHQPQHF
TRBJ2-7	NA	TRBV7-2	NA	TGTGCCAGCAGTTATAGGAGCTCCTACGAGCAGTACTTC	CASSYRSSYEQYF
TRBJ1-1	NA	TRBV15	NA	TGTGCCACCAGCAGAGCGGGGGGGACTGAAGCTTTCTTT	CATSRAGGTEAFF
TRBJ1-1	NA	TRBV27	once	TGTGCCAGCAGTTCGGACAACCAAGCTTTCTTT	CASSSDNQAFF
TRBJ1-1	TRBD1	TRBV6-1	NA	TGTGCCAGCAGTGAAAAAGGGGGCTTTACTGAAGCTTTCTTT	CASSEKGGFTEAFF
TRBJ2-1	NA	TRBV6-5	NA	TGTGCCAGCAGTTACATACAGGGATCTTACAATGAGCAGTTCTTC	CASSYIQGSYNEQFF
TRBJ1-2	NA	TRBV19	NA	TGTGCCAGTACCACCGCGACTGTCTATGGCTACACCTTC	CASTTATVYGYTF
TRBJ1-4	NA	TRBV4-1	few	TGCGCCAGCAGCCAAACACGAACCGCCAGGGCCCCTAATGAAAAACTGTTTTTT	CASSQTRTARAPNEKLFF
TRBJ2-6	TRBD1	TRBV7-3	NA	TGTGCCAGCAGCTTACGAGGCAGGGGGCCTGGGGCCAACGTCCTGACTTTC	CASSLRGRGPGANVLTF